The 17 T cell receptor beta chains reported below all come from one sample, sequenced in a study of T cell responses to AZD1222 COVID-19 vaccine. Data came from immunoSEQ multiplex PCR; TCRdb stores just in-frame clones and leaves some out. The sample contains 200,000 or so clones, 94% of which appear only once. Specimen: peripheral blood, collected on day 0 of AZD1222 vaccination. Receptor source: an adult in good health.

The V and J genes are TRBV12-3 or TRBV12-4 and TRBJ2-5; no clear D. The CDR3 spans 12 residues. V lost 8 bases, J lost 5 bases, and 12 bases lay in between. The CDR3 bases are TGTGCCAGCGGCACCAGGATGGAGACCCAGTACTTC. This codes for CASGTRMETQYF.

The chain couples TRBV7-2 to TRBJ2-5; 10 bases line up with TRBD2. Germline CDR1 SGHTA, CDR2 FQGNSA. V was pared by 1 base and J by 4 bases, with 6 bases of the junction left unmatched. This CDR3 is 16 amino acids long. CDR3 nucleotides: TGTGCCAGCAGCTTAGACAATAGCGGGGGGCGAGAGACCCAGTACTTC. Amino acids: CASSLDNSGGRETQYF.

This chain links TRBV21-1 with TRBJ2-1; the table's D call of TRBD1 was not tested on the DNA. TRBV21-1 is a pseudogene. The CDR3 contains 17 residues. CDR3 protein: CASSKFSGTGSYNEQFF. Here the CDR3 DNA reads TGTGCCAGCAGCAAGTTCTCCGGGACAGGATCCTACAATGAGCAGTTCTTC.

The chain is built from TRBV5-6 and TRBJ2-3; possible D gene TRBD2, 5 bases. The length of the CDR3 is 14 residues. Per the germline V gene, CDR1 is SGHDT and CDR2 is YYEEEE. The ends were cut back, 1 base at V and 2 bases at J, with 8 bases in the middle. In DNA, the CDR3 is TGTGCCAGCAGCTTGTACGGGAACACAGATACGCAGTATTTT. This codes for CASSLYGNTDTQYF.

The chain uses TRBV6-5 and TRBJ2-3, with 10 nucleotides matching TRBD2. Germline-derived CDR1 and CDR2 are MNHEY and SVGAGI. The length of the CDR3 is 15 residues. V shed 6 bases and J 8 bases; nucleotides not matched to a gene: 11. CDR3 sequence (DNA): TGTGCCAGCAGCCAGCGGGAGGGCGGCTTAGGTACGCAGTATTTT. The encoded protein is CASSQREGGLGTQYF.

The chain recombines TRBV29-1 with TRBJ2-7; 8 bases are shared with TRBD1. The V and J ends lost 3 bases and 2 bases, in that order; junction bases with no gene match: 9. The CDR3 is 15 residues long. Germline CDR1 SQVTM, CDR2 ANQGSEA. CDR3 sequence: CSVETEDRAPYEQYF. Here the CDR3 DNA reads TGCAGCGTTGAGACCGAGGACAGGGCCCCCTACGAGCAGTACTTC.

This sequence joins TRBV19 and TRBJ1-5; D not certain. There are 13 residues in the CDR3. Deletions cut 4 bases from V and 5 bases from J, with 9 bases between. Germline CDR1 and CDR2: LNHDA and SQIVND (reference sequence). This CDR3 is CASSTPQYQPQHF. DNA of the CDR3: TGTGCCAGTAGTACTCCCCAATATCAGCCCCAGCATTTT. The entire variable domain, with the rest obtained from reference TRBV19 and TRBJ1-5, is as follows: DGGITQSPKYLFRKEGQNVTLSCEQNLNHDAMYWYRQDPGQGLRLIYYSQIVNDFQKGDIAEGYSVSREKKESFPLTVTSAQKNPTAFYLCASSTPQYQPQHFGDGTRLSIL.

The rearrangement links TRBV28 to TRBJ2-6; D is ambiguous. The CDR3 extends over 17 amino acids. V lost 3 bases, J lost 0 bases, and 12 bases lay in between. Germline V CDR1 and CDR2: MDHEN, SYDVKM. CDR3 sequence reads: CASSLFYGISGANVLTF. CDR3 DNA: TGTGCCAGCAGTTTGTTTTACGGCATCTCTGGGGCCAACGTCCTGACTTTC. The full variable domain, in which reference TRBV28 and TRBJ2-6 provide the parts outside the CDR3, is DVKVTQSSRYLVKRTGEKVFLECVQDMDHENMFWYRQDPGLGLRLIYFSYDVKMKEKGDIPEGYSVSREKKERFSLILESASTNQTSMYLCASSLFYGISGANVLTFGAGSRLTVL.

The chain is built from TRBV28 and TRBJ1-6; D remains unclear. This CDR3 has 15 amino acids. Trimming removed 0 bases from V and 2 bases from J, with 5 bases in between. The germline V gene has CDR1 MDHEN and CDR2 SYDVKM. CDR3: CASSLWGAYNSPLHF. The DNA of the CDR3 is TGTGCCAGCAGTTTATGGGGTGCCTATAATTCACCCCTCCACTTT.

The CDR3, as DNA: TGTGCCAGCAGCTTAATGGCGGGGAGGTTTGAGCAGTTCTTC. Translation: CASSLMAGRFEQFF. The V and J genes are TRBV11-1 and TRBJ2-1; D perhaps matches TRBD2 (6 bases). The germline CDR1 and CDR2 sequences are SGHAT and FQDESV (reference sequence). V lost 2 bases, J lost 9 bases, and 14 bases lay in between. CDR3 length: 14 amino acids.

The CDR3 DNA sequence: TGTGCCAGCCGGGACTTTAACACCGGGGAGCTGTTTTTT. Its translation is CASRDFNTGELFF. The chain employs TRBV6-5 and TRBJ2-2, with D tentatively TRBD2 (6 bases). Germline V gene sequence: CDR1 MNHEY, CDR2 SVGAGI. V was trimmed by 8 bases and J by 2 bases, leaving 9 bases between them. This CDR3 comprises 13 residues.

J is TRBJ2-2 and V is TRBV5-1; the D call may be TRBD1 or TRBD2 (6 bases each). The CDR3 is 15 amino acids. Trimming shortened V by 2 bases and J by 4 bases, and 12 bases separated the two germline ends. In germline, CDR1 is SGHRS, CDR2 YFSETQ. CDR3: CASSFGSGATGELFF. In nucleotides, the CDR3 is TGCGCCAGCAGCTTCGGGTCGGGGGCCACCGGGGAGCTGTTTTTT.

The V and J genes are TRBV29-1 and TRBJ2-1; TRBD2 aligns across 13 bases. J was trimmed by 7 bases and V by 6 bases; bases with no gene match: 12. Germline assignment: CDR1 SQVTM and CDR2 ANQGSEA. CDR3 length equals 16 residues. CDR3 coding DNA: TGCAGCGTGCCGGCGACTAGCGGGGGGCGTGGGAATGAGCAGTTCTTC. It translates to CSVPATSGGRGNEQFF.

The rearrangement links TRBV6-5 to TRBJ2-7; 7 nucleotides line up with TRBD2. J gave up 0 bases and V 7 bases, and 9 bases lay outside the gene matches. The CDR3 totals 15 residues. Per the germline V gene, CDR1 is MNHEY and CDR2 is SVGAGI. CDR3 sequence: CASIVGLDVSYEQYF. The CDR3 DNA sequence: TGTGCCAGCATAGTTGGACTAGACGTCTCCTACGAGCAGTACTTC.

This chain connects TRBV4-3 to TRBJ2-3; 8 nucleotides line up with TRBD2. Germline V gene lookup returns CDR1 LGHNA and CDR2 YSLEER. V was clipped by 0 bases and J by 3 bases; unmatched bases: 8. The CDR3 runs 17 residues. CDR3 residues: CASSQDGAGGPTDTQYF. In DNA form, the CDR3 reads TGCGCCAGCAGCCAAGATGGGGCGGGGGGACCGACAGATACGCAGTATTTT.

This rearrangement joins TRBV28 to TRBJ1-2; D is unclear. CDR1 is MDHEN, CDR2 SYDVKM, per germline. The CDR3 loop spans 13 amino acids. Trimming removed 6 bases at V and 8 bases at J, with 16 bases between. The CDR3 spells CASRSDGARGYTF. Written as DNA, the CDR3 is TGTGCCAGCAGGTCGGACGGCGCCCGCGGCTACACCTTC.

The chain employs TRBV13 and TRBJ2-7; 13 bases are a match to TRBD2. CDR3 size: 14 residues. Trimming at V came to 8 bases and at J to 2 bases, leaving 3 bases not matched to a gene. Germline lookup yields CDR1 PRHDT and CDR2 FYEKMQ (reference sequence). CDR3 DNA sequence: TGTGCCAGCCGGACTAGCGGGAGTACCTACGAGCAGTACTTC. This translates into CASRTSGSTYEQYF.